Detailed here is one TCR beta chain. No antigen is known for it. Base qualities are not recorded, but no much larger clone differs from it by a single base. These data are taken from a study of beta chain features in type 1 diabetes (dated by TCRdb to between 2018 and 2020). About the study as a whole: Mean age, gender distribution, total cell number and subset yield did not differ between patients and healthy donors. A total of just under 110,000,000 sorted cells were examined across all samples, and RNA yield correlated strongly with the number of cells per subset. The study compared the TCRB repertoires of sorted circulating CD4+ T cell subsets in recently diagnosed type 1 diabetes patients with those in matched healthy donors. Regulatory and stem cell-like memory subsets were isolated from only 8 patients and roughly eight healthy donors, whereas naive and central memory subsets came from all 30 or so donors. On the study overall, not on this receptor specifically: Only small numbers of individuals were included in the HLA sub-analyses, which left unresolved whether HLA type had any influence on TCRB rearrangement. The naive, central memory and regulatory TCRB repertoires appeared to resemble one another more closely among patients than among healthy donors. Fewer insertions and more nucleotide deletions at VDJ recombination sites were observed in patients with type 1 diabetes, implying thymic rearrangement abnormalities. A moderate but significant shortening of TCRB CDR3 length was observed in type 1 diabetes patients in all four CD4+ subsets. PCR may preferentially amplify shorter templates, but because patient and control samples were amplified and corrected together, any resulting skew would affect both groups equally. Because cDNA rather than genomic DNA was sequenced, highly expressing activated cells could have been over-represented, although no difference in activation and CD3 levels was found between groups.

From each donor, a single peripheral blood sample of approximately 0.11 L on average was drawn into heparinised tubes. Using a panel that included CD45RO, CCR7, CD25, CD127, CD95 and CD27, naive, central memory, regulatory and stem cell-like memory CD4+ T cells were sorted on a BD FACSAria II. All sorted populations exceeded 95% purity. Right away, PBMCs were isolated by Lymphoprep density gradient centrifugation and were stained directly, with no culture step. To minimize batch effects, samples were stained and sorted in pairs, one healthy donor with one patient per experiment. V ends up 3 bases short and J 10 bases short, with an unmatched junction base count of 7. Via the germline V gene, CDR1 is ENHRY and CDR2 SYGVKD. The CDR3 contains 14 residues, cysteine and phenylalanine counted. Only CDR3 DNA remains: 42 bases, in frame from the first base. The entire amount of isolated RNA was reverse transcribed using the High Capacity cDNA Reverse Transcription Kit, so the sequenced TCRB transcripts were expressed ones. Naive, central memory and regulatory T cell samples underwent deep immunoSEQ sequencing, averaging about 3.5 million total reads per sample. Sorted cells were lysed in RLT buffer and RNA was extracted with DNase-treated RNeasy Micro or Mini kits, depending on cell number. Each cell subset was processed on its own to prevent cross-contamination, while patient and healthy donor samples were processed together. Using the immunoSEQ multiplex PCR, TCRB sequences were amplified from cDNA into 87-bp fragments spanning the CDR3 region. The amplicons were sequenced using the Illumina HiSeq platform. The original methods were these. Synthetic template baselines were used to correct PCR bias computationally, reads within Hamming distance 2 were collapsed together, and singletons that could not be merged were discarded. By aligning reads against IMGT, V, D and J genes, CDR3 length, and insertions or deletions at six rearrangement sites were assigned. Within each subset, clonotype counts were normalized to sorted cell number, and only after that were true diversity and Gini coefficients computed with the tcR R package. The overlap coefficient, calculated on TCRB nucleotide sequences, was used to quantify repertoire sharing. TCRdb holds this immuneACCESS table with in-frame rearrangements only. Some clones are missing; in checked studies, unresolved V genes explain under half, and the rest has no known cause. That table supplies the V and J calls and clone size; D and trimming were determined from the DNA. For this sample the table gives over 120,000 clones, of which around an eighth were detected only once. The ten largest clones take up less than 1.5% of the sample.

Material: central memory CD4+ T cells from blood. Recombination joined TRBV10-3 with TRBJ2-1, with 9 middle bases fitting TRBD2. The origin of this receptor is a man aged 18 to 29 with type 1 diabetes. The CDR3 here reads CAISDHSGGDEQFF. The DNA is TGTGCCATCAGTGACCATAGCGGGGGCGACGAGCAGTTCTTC.